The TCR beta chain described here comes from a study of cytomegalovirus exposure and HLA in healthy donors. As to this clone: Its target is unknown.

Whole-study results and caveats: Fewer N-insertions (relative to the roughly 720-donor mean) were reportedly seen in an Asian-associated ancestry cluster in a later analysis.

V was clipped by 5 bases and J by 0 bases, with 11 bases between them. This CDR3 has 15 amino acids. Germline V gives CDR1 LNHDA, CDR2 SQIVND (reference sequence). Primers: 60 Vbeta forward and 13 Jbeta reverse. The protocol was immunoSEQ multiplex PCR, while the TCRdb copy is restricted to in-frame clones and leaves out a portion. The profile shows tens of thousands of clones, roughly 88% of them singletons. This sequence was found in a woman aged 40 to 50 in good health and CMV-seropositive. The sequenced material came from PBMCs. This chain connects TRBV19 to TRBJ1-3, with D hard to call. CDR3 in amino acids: CASSLTPVSGNTIYF. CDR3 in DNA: TGTGCCAGTAGTCTGACACCCGTCTCTGGAAACACCATATATTTT.